The 10 T cell receptor beta chains below were found in one sample sequenced in a study of cytomegalovirus exposure and HLA in healthy donors. Profiling relied on immunoSEQ multiplex PCR, and the TCRdb table lists in-frame clones only, not all of them. This table holds approximately 220,000 clones, about nine tenths found once. Sequencing used PBMCs. Receptors originate from a young woman in good health and CMV-seronegative.

The CDR3 here is CASKEQGGSDTGELFF. The DNA of the CDR3 is TGCGCCAGCAAAGAGCAGGGGGGCTCGGACACCGGGGAGCTGTTTTTT. The V call is TRBV4-1, the J call TRBJ2-2, with a possible D match to TRBD1 (7 bases). The length of the CDR3 is 16 residues. Trimming removed 7 bases at V and 3 bases at J, with 18 bases between. CDR1 and CDR2 (germline): MGHRA, YSYEKL.

The chain is built from TRBV5-4 and TRBJ2-1; TRBD1 matches 7 bases. The CDR3 has 15 residues. Germline V gene sequence: CDR1 SGHNT, CDR2 YYREEE (reference sequence). After removal of 4 bases from V and 4 bases from J, the junction contained 8 bases not matched to a gene. The CDR3 sequence is CASSLPLGQYNEQFF. The CDR3 DNA reads as TGTGCCAGCAGCCTACCCTTGGGACAGTACAATGAGCAGTTCTTC.

The rearrangement joins TRBV28 to TRBJ2-4; 9 bases match TRBD1. The CDR3 consists of 15 residues. With V trimmed by 6 bases and J by 2 bases, 5 bases remained unmatched. Germline assignment: CDR1 MDHEN and CDR2 SYDVKM. CDR3 sequence (DNA): TGTGCCAGCAGCACACAGGGGGCTTCCAAAAACATTCAGTACTTC. Protein product: CASSTQGASKNIQYF.

The J gene is TRBJ1-5, the V gene TRBV6-5, with 8 nucleotides matching TRBD1. V was pared by 8 bases and J by 6 bases, with 6 bases of the junction left unmatched. The CDR3 is 13 amino acids. The V gene's germline CDR1 is MNHEY and CDR2 SVGAGI. The CDR3 nucleotides read TGTGCCAGCTTACAGGGGGTCGGTCAGCCCCAGCATTTT. Translating it yields CASLQGVGQPQHF.

The chain has TRBV2 and TRBJ2-4; the match to TRBD2 covers 13 bases. This CDR3 comprises 16 residues. The V gene's germline CDR1 is SNHLY and CDR2 FYNNEI. V lost 5 bases and J lost 6; bases outside the gene matches: 7. The CDR3 sequence: CASSRTSGSPGNIQYF. CDR3 sequence (DNA): TGTGCCAGCAGTCGGACTAGCGGGAGCCCGGGAAACATTCAGTACTTC.

V is TRBV28 and J is TRBJ2-7; D possibly corresponds to TRBD1 (5 bases). The V gene's germline CDR1 is MDHEN and CDR2 SYDVKM. Deletions cut 11 bases from V and 3 bases from J, with 11 bases between. CDR3 size: 11 residues. The CDR3 nucleotides read TGTGCCTCAGACAGCCTCTACGAGCAGTACTTC. Translated: CASDSLYEQYF.

CDR3 protein: CASTNGTAPGNYGYTF. The CDR3 DNA reads TGCGCCAGCACCAATGGGACAGCGCCAGGAAATTATGGCTACACCTTC. V and J are TRBV5-1 and TRBJ1-2; TRBD1 agrees at 7 bases. V was clipped by 6 bases and J by 5 bases; unmatched bases: 16. Germline CDR1 and CDR2: SGHRS and YFSETQ. This CDR3 has 16 residues.

The genes are TRBV5-7 and TRBJ1-3; D remains ambiguous. TRBV5-7 qualifies as an ORF whose function is uncertain. This CDR3 region has 14 residues. The V end was cut by 5 bases, the J end by 0 bases, with 9 bases between. This CDR3 reads CASSRSSSGNTIYF. CDR3 DNA sequence: TGTGCCAGCAGTCGCTCGAGCTCTGGAAACACCATATATTTT.

V and J are TRBV4-2 and TRBJ2-1; 9 bases map to TRBD2. V was clipped by 2 bases and J by 5 bases; unmatched bases: 4. Germline V gene lookup returns CDR1 LGHNA and CDR2 YNFKEQ. The CDR3 totals 15 residues. DNA for the CDR3: TGTGCCAGCAGCCAATCCGGGACTAGCCACAATGAGCAGTTCTTC. It is translated as CASSQSGTSHNEQFF.

The chain has TRBV10-3 and TRBJ2-2; TRBD2 aligns across 10 bases. Germline CDR1 reads ENHRY; CDR2 reads SYGVKD. The CDR3 has 17 residues. V shed 6 bases, J shed 2 bases, and the junction held 9 bases outside the gene matches. The CDR3 reads CAISGPSGSLNTGELFF. The CDR3 DNA sequence: TGTGCCATCAGCGGTCCTAGCGGGAGTCTCAACACCGGGGAGCTGTTTTTT.